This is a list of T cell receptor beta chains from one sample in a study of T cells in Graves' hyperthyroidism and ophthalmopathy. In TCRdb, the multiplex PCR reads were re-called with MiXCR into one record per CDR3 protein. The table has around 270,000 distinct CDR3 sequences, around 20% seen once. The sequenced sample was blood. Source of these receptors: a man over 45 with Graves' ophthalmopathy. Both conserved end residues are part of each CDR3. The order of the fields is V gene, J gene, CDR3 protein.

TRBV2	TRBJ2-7	CASSTRGGLLSYEQYF
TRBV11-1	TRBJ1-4	CASSFRRDEKLFF
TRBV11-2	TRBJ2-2	CASSLSGSGTGELFF
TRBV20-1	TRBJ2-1	CSASPSLAGVREQFF
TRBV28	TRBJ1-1	CASSLPTPTGLRAEAFF
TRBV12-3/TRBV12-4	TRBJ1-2	CASSDRGLGYTF
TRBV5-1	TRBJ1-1	CASSLRDRQYMNTEAFF
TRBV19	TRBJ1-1	CASSIIWGDASEAFF
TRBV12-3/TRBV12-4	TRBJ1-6	CASSQTVGGSPLHF
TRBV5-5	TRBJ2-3	CASSLEKADTQYF
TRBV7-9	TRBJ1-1	CASSPIGGVGVGTEAFF
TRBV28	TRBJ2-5	CASSGSQETQYF
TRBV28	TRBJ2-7	CASSFTRGSYEQYF
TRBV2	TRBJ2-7	CASNELGSYEQYF
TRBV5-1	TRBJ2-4	CASSLGTGNQNIQYF
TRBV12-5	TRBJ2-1	CASGLLGGGDEQFF
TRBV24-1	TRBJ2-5	CATSRQETQYF
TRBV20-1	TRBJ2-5	CSAPVEETQYF
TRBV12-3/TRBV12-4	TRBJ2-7	CASSHIAGGYEQYF
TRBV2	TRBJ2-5	CAGGGPSSQETQYF
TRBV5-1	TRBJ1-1	CASSLLFEAFF
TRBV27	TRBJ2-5	CASSTIGTNQETQYF
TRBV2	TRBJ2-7	CASSSGTAYEQYF
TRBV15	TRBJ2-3	CATSNGEGTDTQYF
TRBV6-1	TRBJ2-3	CASTSRRGPTDTQYF
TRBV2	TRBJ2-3	CASSYFSDTQYF
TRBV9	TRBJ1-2	CASSDGQGDYGYTF
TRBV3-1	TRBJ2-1	CASSLGLAESSYNEQFF
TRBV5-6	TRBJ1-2	CASSSTAAGGPTVLTF
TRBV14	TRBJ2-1	CASSPSFNEQFF
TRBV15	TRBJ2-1	CATSRASDEQFF
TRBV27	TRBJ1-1	CASSFGTGANTEAFF
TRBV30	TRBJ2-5	CAWSQSQETQYF